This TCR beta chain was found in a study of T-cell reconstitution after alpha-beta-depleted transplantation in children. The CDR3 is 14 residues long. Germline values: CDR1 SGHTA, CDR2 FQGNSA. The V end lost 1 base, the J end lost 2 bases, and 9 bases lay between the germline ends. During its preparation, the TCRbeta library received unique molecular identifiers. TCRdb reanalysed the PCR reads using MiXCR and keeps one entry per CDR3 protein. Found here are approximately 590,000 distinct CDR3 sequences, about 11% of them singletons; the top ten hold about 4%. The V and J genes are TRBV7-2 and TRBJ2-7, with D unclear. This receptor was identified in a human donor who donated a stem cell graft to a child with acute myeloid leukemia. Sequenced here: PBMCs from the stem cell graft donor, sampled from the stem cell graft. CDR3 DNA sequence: TGTGCCAGCAGCTTAGTGTCACAGCCCTACGAGCAGTACTTC. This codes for CASSLVSQPYEQYF.